Below, 17 T cell receptor beta chains from the same sample are listed, as sequenced in a study of T cell repertoires in cytomegalovirus infection. Via MiXCR, TCRdb re-called the reads, giving one row per CDR3 protein. The table records approximately 910,000 distinct CDR3 sequences, around 29% of them present only once. These receptors lack a known antigen. The input for sequencing was cultured CD8+ T cells from PBMCs, taken from culture after CMV antigen stimulation. The receptors were gathered from a human donor in good health (CMV status not recorded). Some clones in this sample may be carry-over from other donors' samples.

This rearrangement joins TRBV27 to TRBJ2-7; D call uncertain. Germline V gives CDR1 MNHEY, CDR2 SMNVEV (reference sequence). The CDR3 has 14 amino acids. Deletions cut 6 bases from V and 2 bases from J, with 14 bases between. The CDR3 region is CASSNNLGAYEQYF. CDR3 in DNA: TGTGCCAGCAGCAACAACCTTGGGGCCTACGAGCAGTACTTC.

The chain joins TRBV28 to TRBJ1-2; 8 bases map to TRBD1. This CDR3 region has 15 residues. The V and J ends lost 6 bases and 0 bases, in that order; junction bases with no gene match: 6. Germline V gene data show CDR1 as MDHEN and CDR2 as SYDVKM. The CDR3 here is CASRPTGGSNYGYTF. Here the CDR3 DNA reads TGTGCCAGCAGGCCTACAGGGGGGTCTAACTATGGCTACACCTTC.

This clonotype came up a few times. The chain joins TRBV4-2 to TRBJ2-7; D tentatively reads TRBD1 or TRBD2 (5 bases each). Between the trimmed V and J ends, which lost 5 bases and 1 base, there was a span of 9 bases. The CDR3 length is 13 residues. Germline CDR1 reads LGHNA; CDR2 reads YNFKEQ. The CDR3 loop is CASSGGESYEQYF. The CDR3 nucleotides are TGTGCCAGCAGCGGGGGAGAGTCCTACGAGCAGTACTTC.

V gene TRBV6-8 combines with J gene TRBJ2-1, with TRBD1 matching 11 bases. The CDR3 consists of 16 residues. J lost 7 bases, V lost 3 bases, and 8 bases had no gene match. The V gene's germline CDR1 is MNHGY and CDR2 SAAAGT. The CDR3 DNA reads as TGTGCCAGCAGTTATAGGGGACAGGGGGTAGTGAATGAGCAGTTCTTC. This sequence encodes CASSYRGQGVVNEQFF.

In this sample, this clonotype turned up a few times. This chain links TRBV7-9 with TRBJ1-2; TRBD1 matches 10 bases. The CDR3 contains 17 residues. J was trimmed by 4 bases and V by 6 bases; bases with no gene match: 14. From germline, CDR1 is SEHNR and CDR2 FQNEAQ (reference sequence). The CDR3 nucleotides read TGTGCCAGCAGTTCCGGACAGGGGGGCCAGATTGCCTATGGCTACACCTTC. It encodes CASSSGQGGQIAYGYTF.

The genes are TRBV28 and TRBJ1-3; D uncertain. The CDR3 has 15 amino acids. Germline CDR1 MDHEN, CDR2 SYDVKM. Between the trimmed V and J ends, which lost 3 bases and 0 bases, there was a span of 9 bases. CDR3 bases: TGTGCCAGCAGTTTCCAGACCAGCTCTGGAAACACCATATATTTT. This translates into CASSFQTSSGNTIYF.

This clonotype occurred a few times. The chain couples TRBV6-5 to TRBJ2-2; D gene ambiguous. The V and J ends lost 2 bases and 2 bases respectively, with 9 bases between them. The CDR3 consists of 15 residues. In germline, CDR1 is MNHEY, CDR2 SVGAGI. CDR3 in amino acids: CASSYAYLNTGELFF. The DNA for the CDR3 is TGTGCCAGCAGTTACGCCTACCTAAACACCGGGGAGCTGTTTTTT.

The chain carries TRBV3-1 and TRBJ2-3; 8 bases are shared with TRBD2. CDR1 LGHDT and CDR2 YNNKEL come from the germline V gene (reference sequence). This CDR3 contains 19 residues. V was clipped by 1 base and J by 6 bases; unmatched bases: 18. CDR3 loop: CASSQVALLGGAHVDTQYF. The CDR3 bases are TGTGCCAGCAGCCAAGTGGCCTTGCTCGGGGGGGCCCATGTGGATACGCAGTATTTT.

This rearrangement joins TRBV7-9 to TRBJ2-1, with no clear D. In germline, CDR1 is SEHNR, CDR2 FQNEAQ (reference sequence). CDR3 length: 11 residues. Trimming cost V 5 bases and J 11 bases, with 10 bases left between them. For the CDR3, the DNA is TGTGCCAGCAGCCGGACCGCGCAGCAGTTCTTC. Protein product: CASSRTAQQFF.

The chain employs TRBV20-1 and TRBJ2-7; TRBD1 matches 8 bases. J lost 3 bases, V lost 5 bases, and 6 bases had no gene match. Per germline, CDR1 DFQATT and CDR2 SNEGSKA (reference sequence). The CDR3 is 13 residues long. The CDR3 sequence is CSADQGALYEQYF. CDR3 sequence (DNA): TGCAGTGCTGACCAGGGGGCCCTCTACGAGCAGTACTTC.

This clonotype is a singleton in its sample. The V and J genes are TRBV6-6 and TRBJ1-5, with a weak D call TRBD1 (5 bases). Germline-derived CDR1 and CDR2 are MNHNY and SVGAGI (reference sequence). CDR3 size: 15 residues. V shed 2 bases and J shed 6 bases, with 14 bases lying between them. CDR3 in DNA: TGTGCCAGCAGTTACATTCGCAGGGTAGGTCAGCCCCAGCATTTT. This sequence encodes CASSYIRRVGQPQHF.

The V call is TRBV6-2 or TRBV6-3, the J call TRBJ1-1, with a weak D call TRBD1 (5 bases). The V gene lost 2 bases and the J gene lost 2 bases, with 18 bases spanning the gap. Germline V gene sequence: CDR1 MNHEY, CDR2 SVGEGT. This CDR3 contains 17 residues. CDR3 in amino acids: CASSYPGTDLINTEAFF. The CDR3 coding sequence is TGTGCCAGCAGTTACCCCGGGACCGACCTTATTAACACTGAAGCTTTCTTT.

The chain joins TRBV12-3 or TRBV12-4 to TRBJ2-3; the D gene is possibly TRBD2 (6 bases). This CDR3 has 14 amino acids. Trimming cost V 5 bases and J 4 bases, with 13 bases left between them. CDR3 protein: CASSGHGGSDTQYF. The CDR3 coding sequence is TGTGCCAGCAGTGGACACGGGGGTTCAGATACGCAGTATTTT.

This clonotype was observed a handful of times. The chain has TRBV6-5 and TRBJ1-2; perhaps TRBD1 as D (5 bases). The ends were cut back, 0 bases at V and 6 bases at J, with 8 bases in the middle. Germline CDR1 MNHEY, CDR2 SVGAGI. CDR3 length: 13 residues. The CDR3 protein is CASSYSIGDGYTF. The CDR3 DNA is TGTGCCAGCAGTTACTCTATAGGGGATGGCTACACCTTC.

This chain connects TRBV6-1 to TRBJ2-1; the match to TRBD2 covers 10 bases. This CDR3 region has 15 residues. V was pared by 6 bases and J by 9 bases, with 11 bases of the junction left unmatched. Germline V gene lookup returns CDR1 MNHNS and CDR2 SASEGT. The chain's CDR3 is CASSPSGGASGEQFF. CDR3 coding DNA: TGTGCCAGCAGCCCCAGCGGGGGGGCATCTGGTGAGCAGTTCTTC.

A few counts support this clonotype. The chain has TRBV7-2 and TRBJ2-1; 7 nucleotides line up with TRBD2. Germline CDR1 and CDR2: SGHTA and FQGNSA. The junction had 8 bases not matched to a gene; V was cut back by 1 base and J by 8 bases. This CDR3 contains 15 residues. DNA of the CDR3: TGTGCCAGCAGCTTAGTGTGGGTAGCGGGCTATGAGCAGTTCTTC. Protein product: CASSLVWVAGYEQFF.

This clonotype was seen more than once but under ten times. The chain joins TRBV7-6 to TRBJ1-1, with D uncertain. The CDR3 consists of 13 residues. V was pared by 2 bases and J by 4 bases, with 8 bases between. Per the germline V gene, CDR1 is SGHVS and CDR2 is FNYEAQ. The CDR3 nucleotides are TGTGCCAGCAGCTTAAGCAAAACCACTGAAGCTTTCTTT. Translated: CASSLSKTTEAFF.